Each of the 4 T cell receptor beta chains below was sequenced from the same sample in a study of T-cell reconstitution after alpha-beta-depleted transplantation in children. The TCRbeta library incorporated unique molecular identifiers. TCRdb fed the PCR reads into MiXCR, producing one record per CDR3 protein. Among 580,000 or so distinct CDR3 sequences listed, about 21% were seen once. This sample comprised PBMCs, mostly from graft donor cells, obtained 360 days after TCRalphabeta/CD19-depleted stem cell transplant. Receptors were obtained from a boy under two years old who had a stem cell transplant for acute myeloid leukemia, so the T cells may come from the graft donor.

There are a few counts of this clonotype. This sequence joins TRBV20-1 and TRBJ2-7; D is unclear. Trimming stripped 6 bases from V and 3 bases from J, with 12 bases between. Germline-derived CDR1 and CDR2 are DFQATT and SNEGSKA (reference sequence). This CDR3 spans 12 amino acids. In nucleotides, the CDR3 is TGCAGTGCCGCCGAGGACCTCTACGAGCAGTACGTC. This codes for CSAAEDLYEQYV.

Turning to this clonotype: Compared with germline, one end of the junction differs, possibly owing to a read error. The chain carries TRBV4-3 and TRBJ2-1; unclear D gene. CDR3 size: 16 residues. CDR1 is LGHNA, CDR2 YSLEER, per germline. CDR3 bases: TGCGCCAGCAACCAAGATCGCCGGAGCTCCTACAATGAGCAGTTCTTC. This gives the protein CASNQDRRSSYNEQFF.

V usage is TRBV7-2 and J usage is TRBJ2-5; D is unresolved. The CDR3 extends over 16 amino acids. V lost 2 bases, J lost 0 bases, and 13 bases lay in between. CDR1 SGHTA and CDR2 FQGNSA come from the germline V gene. The CDR3 protein is CASSLRLLVDQETQYF. Here the CDR3 DNA reads TGTGCCAGCAGCTTACGATTGCTAGTGGACCAAGAGACCCAGTACTTC.

This clonotype was observed many times. The chain is built from TRBV6-5 and TRBJ2-5; the D gene could be TRBD1 or TRBD2 (5 bases each). V was cut by 6 bases and J by 10 bases, with 15 bases left in between. The CDR3 totals 12 residues. CDR1 and CDR2 from the germline V gene are MNHEY and SVGAGI. CDR3 DNA: TGTGCCAGCAGCCCAACTAGACAGATCCAGTACTTC. Its protein is CASSPTRQIQYF.